The 27 T cell receptor beta chains reported below all come from one sample, sequenced in a study of blood T cells in healthy people across ages. With a J-beta primer mix and a sample-barcoded 5' primer, a second PCR ran about 7 to 12 cycles. Each CDR3 protein gets one entry after TCRdb re-called the 5' RACE reads with MiXCR. This sample carries fewer than 950,000 distinct CDR3 sequences, about 53% of them seen once, and the ten largest clones take around 40%. Sample: blood. The receptors originated from a man of 80 years or more in good health.

This clonotype was observed at least ten times. This sequence joins TRBV5-1 and TRBJ2-5, with D possibly being TRBD2 (5 bases). The V gene lost 3 bases and the J gene lost 4 bases, with 7 bases spanning the gap. The CDR3 runs 12 residues. Germline V CDR1 and CDR2: SGHRS, YFSETQ. The CDR3 loop is CASSSEGETQYF. The CDR3 nucleotides are TGCGCCAGCAGCTCCGAGGGAGAGACCCAGTACTTC.

The V gene is TRBV9, the J gene TRBJ2-1; D is tentatively TRBD1 or TRBD2 (6 bases each). The CDR3 has 12 amino acids. Trimming cost V 0 bases and J 10 bases, with 8 bases left between them. Germline V CDR1 and CDR2: SGDLS, YYNGEE. CDR3 nucleotides: TGTGCCAGCAGCGTAGCGGGGGCCGAGCAGTTCTTC. As protein: CASSVAGAEQFF.

The chain recombines TRBV19 with TRBJ2-7; possibly TRBD2 for D (6 bases). Germline V gene lookup returns CDR1 LNHDA and CDR2 SQIVND (reference sequence). This CDR3 contains 14 residues. Trimming removed 6 bases at V and 3 bases at J, with 15 bases between. The CDR3 is CASSRTTPGYEQYF. CDR3 DNA sequence: TGTGCCAGTAGCAGGACTACCCCAGGCTACGAGCAGTACTTC.

In its sample, this clonotype was seen a few times. DNA for the CDR3: TGTGCCAGCAGCCAAGATCTGGCCCACCCCAATGAGCAGTTCTTC. Translated, it gives CASSQDLAHPNEQFF. The V call is TRBV3-1, the J call TRBJ2-1; no definite D call. Per germline, CDR1 LGHDT and CDR2 YNNKEL (reference sequence). Trimming left V 0 bases short and J 6 bases short, with 12 bases between. The CDR3 has 15 amino acids.

This clonotype was observed a handful of times. The chain links TRBV20-1 to TRBJ2-5; D call uncertain. The germline V gene has CDR1 DFQATT and CDR2 SNEGSKA (reference sequence). V was shortened by 4 bases and J by 2 bases, with 5 bases between the two germline ends. The CDR3 has 11 amino acids. This chain's CDR3 is CSAKKQETQYF. DNA for the CDR3: TGCAGTGCTAAGAAACAAGAGACCCAGTACTTC.

This sequence joins TRBV5-5 and TRBJ1-2; D ambiguous. Germline values: CDR1 SGHKS, CDR2 YYEKEE (reference sequence). The CDR3 runs to 12 residues. The ends were cut back, 2 bases at V and 4 bases at J, with 6 bases in the middle. CDR3: CASSFDTYGYTF. As DNA, the CDR3 is TGTGCCAGCAGCTTTGACACCTATGGCTACACCTTC.

The chain couples TRBV25-1 to TRBJ2-3; 14 bases are a match to TRBD2. J lost 4 bases, V lost 5 bases, and 8 bases had no gene match. The CDR3 extends over 17 amino acids. Germline V gene sequence: CDR1 MGHDK, CDR2 SYGVNS. The CDR3 sequence is CASSPGLAGEAPDTQYF. CDR3 nucleotides: TGTGCCAGCAGTCCGGGACTAGCGGGAGAGGCCCCAGATACGCAGTATTTT. The whole variable domain, filled in from reference TRBV25-1 and TRBJ2-3, reads EADIYQTPRYLVIGTGKKITLECSQTMGHDKMYWYQQDPGMELHLIHYSYGVNSTEKGDLSSESTVSRIRTEHFPLTLESARPSHTSQYLCASSPGLAGEAPDTQYFGPGTRLTVL.

The V gene is TRBV5-1, the J gene TRBJ2-1; 8 bases line up with TRBD2. Per germline, CDR1 SGHRS and CDR2 YFSETQ. This CDR3 comprises 15 residues. The trim removed 3 bases at V and 1 base at J, leaving 3 bases unmatched. CDR3 region: CASSYSGTSYNEQFF. CDR3 DNA: TGCGCCAGCAGCTATAGCGGGACTTCCTACAATGAGCAGTTCTTC.

The chain combines TRBV20-1 with TRBJ1-5; the D gene is possibly TRBD1 (6 bases). V lost 4 bases and J 5 bases, leaving 12 bases between the germline ends. The CDR3 sequence is 13 residues long. Germline V gene lookup returns CDR1 DFQATT and CDR2 SNEGSKA (reference sequence). The CDR3 bases are TGCAGTGCTACAGGACAGATCGATCAGCCCCAGCATTTT. Translating it yields CSATGQIDQPQHF.

This sequence joins TRBV6-2 or TRBV6-3 and TRBJ2-7; 9 bases match TRBD1. The CDR3 loop spans 15 amino acids. Trimming removed 6 bases from V and 0 bases from J; junction bases left unmatched: 6. Per germline, CDR1 MNHEY and CDR2 SVGEGT. The CDR3 DNA follows: TGTGCCAGCAGGATTCCGGGACAGGGCTCCTACGAGCAGTACTTC. Its translation is CASRIPGQGSYEQYF.

This clonotype was counted between two and nine times. V gene TRBV20-1 combines with J gene TRBJ2-7; 13 bases are shared with TRBD2. The V and J ends lost 4 bases and 4 bases, in that order; junction bases with no gene match: 4. This CDR3 has 14 amino acids. In germline, CDR1 is DFQATT, CDR2 SNEGSKA (reference sequence). The CDR3 bases are TGCAGTGCTACCGGGACTAGCGGGACTTACGAGCAGTACTTC. It translates to CSATGTSGTYEQYF.

The table lists this clonotype with a few counts. This may stem from a read error, because a much larger clone lies one nucleotide away. This chain uses TRBV3-1 with TRBJ2-7; perhaps TRBD2 as D (5 bases). The CDR3 has 12 residues. The germline CDR1 and CDR2 sequences are LGHDT and YNNKEL (reference sequence). The CDR3 reads CASSLSGYERYF. The CDR3 DNA reads TGTGCCAGCAGCCTGTCGGGATACGAGCGGTACTTC.

This clonotype has just a few counts. This chain links TRBV12-3 or TRBV12-4 with TRBJ2-1, with D possibly matching TRBD1 (6 bases). CDR3 length: 13 amino acids. V gave up 6 bases and J gave up 0 bases, with 6 bases separating them. CDR3 residues: CASRDSSYNEQFF. The CDR3 DNA reads as TGTGCCAGCAGGGACAGCTCCTACAATGAGCAGTTCTTC.

Comment on this clonotype: This may arise from a read error, as a much more abundant clone is one base away. The CDR3 DNA reads as TGTGTCAGCAGCAAATCTACCGGAGAGAGCAAAAACATTCAGTACTTC. Translation: CVSSKSTGESKNIQYF. The chain employs TRBV21-1 and TRBJ2-4. TRBV21-1 is annotated as a pseudogene. This CDR3 comprises 16 residues.

The J gene is TRBJ2-1, the V gene TRBV24-1; 8 bases are shared with TRBD1. The ends lost 4 bases at V and 3 bases at J; junction bases unmatched: 7. This CDR3 comprises 16 residues. Germline V gene sequence: CDR1 KGHDR, CDR2 SFDVKD. The CDR3 nucleotides read TGTGCCACCAGTGACCGAGGACAGGGTTTCTACAATGAGCAGTTCTTC. It is translated as CATSDRGQGFYNEQFF.

This clonotype is a singleton in its sample. This rearrangement joins TRBV9 to TRBJ1-4; no clear D. CDR1 is SGDLS, CDR2 YYNGEE, per germline. The CDR3 length is 15 residues. Trimming shortened V by 3 bases and J by 5 bases, and 14 bases separated the two germline ends. This chain's CDR3 is CASSAYTLPNEKLFF. CDR3 coding DNA: TGTGCCAGCAGCGCCTACACCCTGCCCAATGAAAAACTGTTTTTT.

The chain couples TRBV27 to TRBJ2-5, with no clear D. The DNA end is more similar to TRBJ2-7, so the J call may be wrong. Germline CDR1 and CDR2: MNHEY and SMNVEV (reference sequence). The CDR3 loop spans 13 amino acids. The CDR3 sequence is CASSFGESSEQYF. CDR3 sequence (DNA): TGTGCCAGCAGTTTTGGGGAATCGAGCGAGCAGTACTTC.

The genes are TRBV5-5 and TRBJ2-7; D unclear. Per the germline V gene, CDR1 is SGHKS and CDR2 is YYEKEE (reference sequence). This CDR3 comprises 14 residues. Trimming removed 4 bases from V and 5 bases from J, with 16 bases in between. The CDR3 spells CASSPGPLENEQYF. As DNA, the CDR3 is TGTGCCAGCAGCCCCGGACCCCTCGAGAACGAGCAGTACTTC. The complete variable domain, with remaining parts taken from reference TRBV5-5 and TRBJ2-7, reads DAGVTQSPTHLIKTRGQQVTLRCSPISGHKSVSWYQQVLGQGPQFIFQYYEKEERGRGNFPDRFSARQFPNYSSELNVNALLLGDSALYLCASSPGPLENEQYFGPGTRLTVT.

The CDR3 region has the DNA TGCGCCAGCAGCTTGCGATGGGGTAGGGAGACCCAGTACTTC. It yields the protein CASSLRWGRETQYF. The chain is built from TRBV5-1 and TRBJ2-7, with unresolved D. The end of the DNA fits TRBJ2-5 better, so the J call may be wrong. The CDR3 consists of 14 residues. Germline CDR1 and CDR2: SGHRS and YFSETQ.

The chain recombines TRBV20-1 with TRBJ2-5; TRBD2 might be the D (5 bases). The CDR3 spans 14 residues. The germline V and J ends were trimmed by 6 bases and 5 bases, with 19 bases remaining between them. Germline CDR1 and CDR2: DFQATT and SNEGSKA (reference sequence). CDR3 loop: CSAGDGRWTETQYF. The CDR3 coding sequence is TGCAGTGCGGGAGACGGCAGATGGACGGAGACCCAGTACTTC.

This clonotype was recorded at least ten times. The chain combines TRBV29-1 with TRBJ2-7, with a possible D match to TRBD2 (6 bases). Per germline, CDR1 SQVTM and CDR2 ANQGSEA. The length of the CDR3 is 13 residues. Trimming left V 6 bases short and J 0 bases short, with 12 bases between. DNA for the CDR3: TGCAGCGTGCTGGGACTGGCCTCCTACGAGCAGTACTTC. It encodes CSVLGLASYEQYF.

The chain couples TRBV25-1 to TRBJ2-7; TRBD1 is a possible D gene (5 bases). Germline CDR1 MGHDK, CDR2 SYGVNS. V was pared by 4 bases and J by 5 bases, with 9 bases between. The CDR3 extends over 12 amino acids. The CDR3 loop is CASSVRGDEQYF. DNA of the CDR3: TGTGCCAGCAGTGTTAGGGGCGACGAGCAGTACTTC.

The chain employs TRBV20-1 and TRBJ2-7; no definite D call. Looked up from germline, CDR1 is DFQATT and CDR2 is SNEGSKA (reference sequence). CDR3 length: 17 amino acids. Trimming stripped 1 base from V and 4 bases from J, with 23 bases between. CDR3 protein: CSARAPLAGRIRYEQYF. The CDR3 nucleotides read TGCAGTGCTAGAGCCCCCTTAGCAGGCCGAATTCGGTACGAGCAGTACTTC.

V and J are TRBV28 and TRBJ1-5; D is undetermined. Trimming removed 0 bases from V and 5 bases from J, with 8 bases in between. The germline CDR1 and CDR2 sequences are MDHEN and SYDVKM. The CDR3 runs to 14 residues. In DNA form, the CDR3 reads TGTGCCAGCAGTTTATGGGAGGATTATCAGCCCCAGCATTTT. Its protein is CASSLWEDYQPQHF.

This clonotype was found a few times. This sequence joins TRBV6-5 and TRBJ2-4; no definite D call. CDR3 length equals 16 residues. V was shortened by 6 bases and J by 0 bases, with 15 bases between the two germline ends. The germline V gene has CDR1 MNHEY and CDR2 SVGAGI. CDR3 in amino acids: CASSPLMLLAKNIQYF. DNA of the CDR3: TGTGCCAGCAGCCCATTGATGCTACTAGCCAAAAACATTCAGTACTTC.

This chain uses TRBV2 with TRBJ2-1, with D unclear. The germline V and J ends were trimmed by 7 bases and 9 bases, with 25 bases remaining between them. Per the germline V gene, CDR1 is SNHLY and CDR2 is FYNNEI. This CDR3 has 16 amino acids. The CDR3 sequence: CASNSETAALSPEQFF. Written as DNA, the CDR3 is TGTGCCAGCAACTCCGAGACGGCTGCCCTAAGTCCTGAGCAGTTCTTC.

The DNA for the CDR3 is TGTGCCAGCAGCTCGGCAAGCGGGAGCATTGTCTTACGGCAGTACTTC. Amino acid sequence: CASSSASGSIVLRQYF. The V gene is TRBV11-2, the J gene TRBJ2-7; 8 bases map to TRBD2. This CDR3 comprises 16 residues. V trimming: 4 bases; J trimming: 9 bases; junction bases outside the gene matches: 17. The V gene's germline CDR1 is SGHAT and CDR2 FQNNGV.